A selection of T cell receptor beta chains follows, all from one sample in a study of beta chain features in type 1 diabetes. TCRdb keeps only in-frame clones here, not all; method: immunoSEQ multiplex PCR. The sample lists a few hundred thousand clones, approximately 12% occurring once. Sequenced: naive CD4+ T cells from blood. The receptors come from a woman aged 18-29 years with type 1 diabetes. The CDR3 runs from the conserved cysteine through the conserved F or W. The D gene is left open where the match is weak. Rows may omit the clone size; those that give it use once, few, many or a size class.

V gene	D gene	J gene	clone size	CDR3 protein	CDR3 DNA
TRBV4-3	-	TRBJ2-1	few	CASSQDPSVGLHYNEQFF	TGCGCCAGCAGCCAAGATCCCAGCGTGGGACTTCACTACAATGAGCAGTTCTTC
TRBV7-9	TRBD2	TRBJ2-6	few	CASQAGAGANVLTF	TGTGCCAGCCAGGCGGGAGCTGGGGCCAACGTCCTGACTTTC
TRBV5-4	TRBD1	TRBJ1-5	-	CASSLFTSGTGGHQPQHF	TGTGCCAGCAGCTTGTTCACCTCCGGGACAGGGGGCCATCAGCCCCAGCATTTT
TRBV4-3	-	TRBJ1-1	few	CASSQESVTSNTEAFF	TGCGCCAGCAGCCAAGAATCGGTGACATCGAACACTGAAGCTTTCTTT
TRBV28	-	TRBJ1-2	-	CASSPSGLNYGYTF	TGTGCCAGCAGTCCTTCGGGACTGAACTATGGCTACACCTTC
TRBV30	TRBD1	TRBJ1-1	few	CAWSALQGDTEAFF	TGTGCCTGGAGTGCACTACAGGGGGACACTGAAGCTTTCTTT
TRBV18	-	TRBJ1-1	once	CASSPGSGGWNTEAFF	TGTGCCAGCTCACCCGGTTCTGGGGGGTGGAACACTGAAGCTTTCTTT
TRBV28	TRBD2	TRBJ2-7	few	CASFLGWGGEQYF	TGTGCCAGCTTCCTCGGGTGGGGGGGTGAGCAGTACTTC
TRBV5-1	TRBD2	TRBJ2-7	few	CASSPWGAGSSLDEQYF	TGCGCCAGCAGCCCCTGGGGAGCGGGAAGCTCACTCGACGAGCAGTACTTC
TRBV27	-	TRBJ1-1	few	CASSRTGHLNTEAFF	TGTGCCAGCAGCCGAACGGGACATTTGAACACTGAAGCTTTCTTT
TRBV27	-	TRBJ2-1	few	CASSHRWELNEQFF	TGTGCCAGCAGTCATCGATGGGAGTTGAATGAGCAGTTCTTC
TRBV7-8	-	TRBJ2-1	-	CASSPRLVGNEQFF	TGTGCCAGCAGCCCTAGACTAGTCGGCAATGAGCAGTTCTTC
TRBV27	-	TRBJ1-5	-	CASRVQGLSNQPQHF	TGTGCCAGCCGGGTCCAGGGGCTGAGCAATCAGCCCCAGCATTTT
TRBV27	TRBD2	TRBJ2-1	few	CASSLGEGLAGGSEQFF	TGTGCCAGCAGTTTGGGGGAGGGACTAGCGGGAGGGAGTGAGCAGTTCTTC
TRBV15	-	TRBJ2-7	few	CATSPKVGGSAYEQYF	TGTGCCACCAGCCCCAAAGTCGGCGGGTCGGCCTACGAGCAGTACTTC
TRBV9	-	TRBJ2-2	-	CASSVTVTGELFF	TGTGCCAGCAGCGTAACGGTAACCGGGGAGCTGTTTTTT
TRBV11-3	-	TRBJ2-1	-	CASSTSSDEQFF	TGTGCCAGCAGCACGTCAAGCGATGAGCAGTTCTTC
TRBV2	TRBD2	TRBJ2-5	once	CASGGLAGRETQYF	TGTGCCAGCGGGGGACTAGCGGGAAGAGAGACCCAGTACTTC
TRBV2	-	TRBJ1-2	few	CASSQGNYGYTF	TGTGCCAGCAGTCAGGGTAACTATGGCTACACCTTC
TRBV28	-	TRBJ2-7	-	CASSPRVLNEQYF	TGTGCCAGCAGTCCCAGGGTCCTGAACGAGCAGTACTTC
TRBV18	-	TRBJ2-4	-	CASSPPGVGKNIQYF	TGTGCCAGCTCACCACCAGGGGTCGGCAAAAACATTCAGTACTTC
TRBV5-1	TRBD2	TRBJ2-3	once	CASSLGGLAGSDTQYF	TGCGCCAGCAGCTTGGGTGGACTAGCGGGATCAGATACGCAGTATTTT
TRBV27	-	TRBJ2-1	-	CASSLYGKGINEQFF	TGTGCCAGCAGTTTATACGGGAAGGGTATCAATGAGCAGTTCTTC
TRBV7-3	TRBD2	TRBJ2-3	-	CASSLGLAYTDTQYF	TGTGCCAGCAGCTTGGGACTAGCGTACACAGATACGCAGTATTTT
TRBV2	-	TRBJ2-3	few	CASRRLVSDTQYF	TGTGCCAGCAGACGACTAGTCTCAGATACGCAGTATTTT
TRBV7-9	TRBD2	TRBJ2-2	once	CASTPSGSGDTGELFF	TGTGCCAGTACCCCTAGCGGGAGCGGGGACACCGGGGAGCTGTTTTTT
TRBV19	-	TRBJ2-5	few	CASNEQGKETQYF	TGTGCCAGTAACGAACAGGGAAAAGAGACCCAGTACTTC
TRBV9	-	TRBJ1-5	few	CASSAKDTNQPQHF	TGTGCCAGCAGCGCCAAGGACACAAATCAGCCCCAGCATTTT
TRBV19	TRBD2	TRBJ2-1	-	CASSGTSASNEQFF	TGTGCCAGTAGTGGGACTAGCGCCTCCAATGAGCAGTTCTTC
TRBV28	TRBD1	TRBJ2-7	-	CASRTGTGGNYEQYF	TGTGCCAGCAGGACTGGGACAGGGGGAAACTACGAGCAGTACTTC
TRBV28	TRBD1	TRBJ2-5	-	CASSLGGQGQLETQYF	TGTGCCAGCAGCCTCGGGGGACAGGGCCAATTAGAGACCCAGTACTTC
TRBV5-1	TRBD2	TRBJ2-1	-	CASSPNSRLAGGPSSEQFF	TGCGCCAGCAGCCCCAACTCCAGACTAGCGGGAGGGCCGAGTAGTGAGCAGTTCTTC
TRBV28	TRBD1	TRBJ2-7	few	CATKMQGASYEQYF	TGTGCCACGAAAATGCAGGGGGCGAGCTACGAGCAGTACTTC
TRBV4-3	-	TRBJ2-5	few	CASSQATSPGQETQYF	TGCGCCAGCAGCCAAGCAACCTCTCCGGGACAAGAGACCCAGTACTTC
TRBV25-1	-	TRBJ2-3	few	CASSRRGVEDTQYF	TGTGCCAGCAGTCGCAGGGGAGTGGAAGATACGCAGTATTTT
TRBV6-6	-	TRBJ2-3	few	CASKAESDTQYF	TGTGCCAGCAAGGCGGAGTCAGATACGCAGTATTTT
TRBV28	-	TRBJ2-2	-	CASSLTGWETGELFF	TGTGCCAGCAGCCTCACAGGGTGGGAGACCGGGGAGCTGTTTTTT
TRBV5-1	-	TRBJ2-2	few	CASSLVRGVSTGELFF	TGCGCCAGCAGCTTGGTCAGGGGTGTCAGCACCGGGGAGCTGTTTTTT
TRBV5-1	-	TRBJ2-5	-	CASSLARQGPGGTQYF	TGCGCCAGCAGCTTGGCGAGACAGGGGCCGGGAGGGACCCAGTACTTC
TRBV30	-	TRBJ1-4	once	CAWSRQSTNEKLFF	TGTGCCTGGAGTAGACAGTCAACTAATGAAAAACTGTTTTTT
TRBV28	TRBD2	TRBJ2-1	-	CASSYRDYQFF	TGTGCCAGCAGTTACCGGGACTACCAGTTCTTC
TRBV4-2	-	TRBJ2-1	-	CASSHRPYNEQFF	TGTGCCAGCAGCCACAGGCCTTACAATGAGCAGTTCTTC
TRBV5-1	TRBD1	TRBJ2-3	-	CASTVGQGTDTQYF	TGCGCCAGCACCGTTGGACAGGGCACAGATACGCAGTATTTT
TRBV7-3	TRBD1	TRBJ2-1	few	CASSYAQGVNEQFF	TGTGCCAGCAGCTACGCTCAGGGGGTAAATGAGCAGTTCTTC
TRBV9	TRBD2	TRBJ2-1	-	CASSVGIGLAEDEQFF	TGTGCCAGCAGCGTAGGAATAGGACTAGCGGAAGATGAGCAGTTCTTC
TRBV5-4	TRBD1	TRBJ1-1	-	CASSPPGRTGNTEAFF	TGTGCCAGCAGCCCCCCCGGGCGGACAGGAAACACTGAAGCTTTCTTT
TRBV18	TRBD1	TRBJ2-1	few	CASSPPGQAGVGQFF	TGTGCCAGCTCACCACCGGGACAGGCCGGAGTTGGGCAGTTCTTC
TRBV11-2	TRBD1	TRBJ2-1	-	CASGRTGGNEQFF	TGTGCCAGCGGCAGGACAGGAGGCAATGAGCAGTTCTTC